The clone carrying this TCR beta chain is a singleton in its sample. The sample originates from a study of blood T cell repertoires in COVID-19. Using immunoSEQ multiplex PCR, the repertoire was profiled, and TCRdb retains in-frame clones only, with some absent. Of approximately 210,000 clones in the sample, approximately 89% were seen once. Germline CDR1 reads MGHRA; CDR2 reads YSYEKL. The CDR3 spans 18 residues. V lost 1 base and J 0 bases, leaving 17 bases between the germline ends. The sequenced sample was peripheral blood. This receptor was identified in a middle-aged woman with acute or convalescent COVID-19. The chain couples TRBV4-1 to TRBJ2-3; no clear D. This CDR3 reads CASSQGILTTPSTDTQYF. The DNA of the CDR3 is TGCGCCAGCAGCCAAGGAATCTTAACTACCCCTAGCACAGATACGCAGTATTTT.